Each of the 6 T cell receptor beta chains below was sequenced from the same sample in a study of blood T cell repertoires in COVID-19. Repertoires were generated with immunoSEQ multiplex PCR, while TCRdb's copy carries only in-frame clones and drops some. The table records about 50,000 clones, about 89% of them present only once. Sequencing input: peripheral blood. These receptors all come from a human donor in a cohort sampled during active COVID-19.

V gene TRBV27 combines with J gene TRBJ2-7, with 8 bases identical to TRBD2. Trimming at V came to 9 bases and at J to 2 bases, leaving 18 bases not matched to a gene. CDR3 length: 17 residues. CDR1 MNHEY and CDR2 SMNVEV come from the germline V gene (reference sequence). DNA for the CDR3: TGTGCCAGACACCCTTCCCCTCGGGGGGGGGTAGCCTACGAGCAGTACTTC. Its protein is CARHPSPRGGVAYEQYF.

The V gene is TRBV30, the J gene TRBJ2-1; D gene unclear. Germline CDR1 GTSNPN, CDR2 SVGIG (reference sequence). CDR3 length: 14 amino acids. The V and J ends lost 3 bases and 0 bases respectively, with 9 bases between them. CDR3 nucleotides: TGTGCCTGGAGCCTAGGTAGCTCCTACAATGAGCAGTTCTTC. It specifies CAWSLGSSYNEQFF.

The CDR3 region has the DNA TGTGCCAGCAGGAGACAGGGGGCAGACACCGGGGAGCTGTTTTTT. Its translation: CASRRQGADTGELFF. This chain joins TRBV6-5 and TRBJ2-2, with 10 bases aligning to TRBD1. Germline V gives CDR1 MNHEY, CDR2 SVGAGI. V gave up 6 bases and J gave up 3 bases; unmatched junction bases: 4. The length of the CDR3 is 15 residues.

This chain uses TRBV7-3 with TRBJ2-1; 8 bases match TRBD2. The J segment lost 5 bases and the V segment lost 5 bases, leaving 8 bases of the junction unmatched. The CDR3 runs to 15 residues. CDR1 SGHTA and CDR2 FQGTGA come from the germline V gene. The CDR3 is CASSREGQGDNEQFF. Written as DNA, the CDR3 is TGTGCCAGCAGCCGGGAGGGCCAGGGTGACAATGAGCAGTTCTTC.

This clone has just one count. The rearrangement uses TRBV6-2 or TRBV6-3 and TRBJ1-1, with TRBD1 matching over 10 bases. Unmatched junction bases numbered 8, after V lost 5 bases and J lost 5 bases. CDR1 and CDR2 (germline): MNHEY, SVGEGT. The CDR3 covers 15 residues. The chain's CDR3 is CASSRRQGASTEAFF. For the CDR3, the DNA is TGTGCCAGCAGTCGTAGACAGGGGGCGAGTACTGAAGCTTTCTTT.

The chain uses TRBV3-1 (or the pseudogene TRBV3-2) and TRBJ1-5, with D perhaps matching TRBD1 (5 bases). The CDR3 totals 15 residues. Trimming shortened V by 1 base and J by 3 bases, and 10 bases separated the two germline ends. Germline V CDR1 and CDR2: LGHDT, YNNKEL (reference sequence). The CDR3 DNA reads TGTGCCAGCAGCCAAGGGGGGGGACCCAATCAGCCCCAGCATTTT. It yields the protein CASSQGGGPNQPQHF.